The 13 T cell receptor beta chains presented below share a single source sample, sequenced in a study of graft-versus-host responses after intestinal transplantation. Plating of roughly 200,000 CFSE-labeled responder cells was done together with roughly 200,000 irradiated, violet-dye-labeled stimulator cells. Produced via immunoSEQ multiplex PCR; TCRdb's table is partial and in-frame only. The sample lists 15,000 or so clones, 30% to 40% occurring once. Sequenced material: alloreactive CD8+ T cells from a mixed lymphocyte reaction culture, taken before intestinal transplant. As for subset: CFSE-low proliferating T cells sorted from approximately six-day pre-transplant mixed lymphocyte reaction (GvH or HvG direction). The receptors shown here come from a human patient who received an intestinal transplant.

The CDR3 loop reads CASSQDRRGGLDEQFF. The DNA of the CDR3 is TGCGCCAGCAGCCAAGATCGGCGGGGGGGCCTCGATGAGCAGTTCTTC. The rearrangement uses TRBV4-1 and TRBJ2-1; 9 bases line up with TRBD2. J was trimmed by 8 bases and V by 0 bases; bases with no gene match: 8. CDR3 length: 16 residues. CDR1 and CDR2 (germline): MGHRA, YSYEKL.

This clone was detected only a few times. The CDR3: CATARGRVRFHEQYF. In DNA, the CDR3 is TGTGCCACAGCACGGGGGAGGGTAAGGTTCCACGAGCAGTACTTC. This sequence joins TRBV2 and TRBJ2-7; the match to TRBD2 covers 7 bases. V shed 10 bases and J 5 bases; nucleotides not matched to a gene: 17. Per the germline V gene, CDR1 is SNHLY and CDR2 is FYNNEI. This CDR3 is 15 amino acids long.

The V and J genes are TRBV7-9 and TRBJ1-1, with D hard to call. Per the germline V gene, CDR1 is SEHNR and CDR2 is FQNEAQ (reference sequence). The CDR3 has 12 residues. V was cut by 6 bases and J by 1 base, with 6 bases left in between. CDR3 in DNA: TGTGCCAGCAGGGAGGGGAACACTGAAGCTTTCTTT. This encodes CASREGNTEAFF. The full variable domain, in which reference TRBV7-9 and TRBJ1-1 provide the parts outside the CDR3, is DTGVSQNPRHKITKRGQNVTFRCDPISEHNRLYWYRQTLGQGPEFLTYFQNEAQLEKSRLLSDRFSAERPKGSFSTLEIQRTEQGDSAMYLCASREGNTEAFFGQGTRLTVV.

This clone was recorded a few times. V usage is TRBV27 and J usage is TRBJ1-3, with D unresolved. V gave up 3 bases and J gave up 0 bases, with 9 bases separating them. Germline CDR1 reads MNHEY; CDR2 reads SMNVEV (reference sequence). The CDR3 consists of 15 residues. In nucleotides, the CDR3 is TGTGCCAGCAGTTTGGGCCTTAGCTCTGGAAACACCATATATTTT. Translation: CASSLGLSSGNTIYF.

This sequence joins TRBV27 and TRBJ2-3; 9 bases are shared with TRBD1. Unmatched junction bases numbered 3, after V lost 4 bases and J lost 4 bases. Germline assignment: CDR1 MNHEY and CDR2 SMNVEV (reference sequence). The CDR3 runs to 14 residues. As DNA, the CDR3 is TGTGCCAGCAGTTCTGGACAGGGGTCAGATACGCAGTATTTT. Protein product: CASSSGQGSDTQYF.

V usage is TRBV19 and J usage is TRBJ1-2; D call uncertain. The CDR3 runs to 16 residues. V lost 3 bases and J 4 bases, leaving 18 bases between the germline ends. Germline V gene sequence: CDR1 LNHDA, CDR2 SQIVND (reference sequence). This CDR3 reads CASSMTLRHSFYGYTF. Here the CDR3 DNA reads TGTGCCAGTAGTATGACCCTCAGGCATTCTTTCTATGGCTACACCTTC.

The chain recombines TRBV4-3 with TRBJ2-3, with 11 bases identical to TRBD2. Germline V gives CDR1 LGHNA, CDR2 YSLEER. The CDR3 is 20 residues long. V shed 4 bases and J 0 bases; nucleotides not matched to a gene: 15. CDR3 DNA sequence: TGCGCCAGCAGCCTCCACTGGGTAGCGGGGGGGATCCCGAGCACAGATACGCAGTATTTT. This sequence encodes CASSLHWVAGGIPSTDTQYF.

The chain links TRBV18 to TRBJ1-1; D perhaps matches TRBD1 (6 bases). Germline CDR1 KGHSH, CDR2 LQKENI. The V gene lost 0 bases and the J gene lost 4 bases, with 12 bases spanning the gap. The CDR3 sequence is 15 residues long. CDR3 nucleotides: TGTGCCAGCTCACCACCCACAGGGATGGGCACTGAAGCTTTCTTT. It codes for CASSPPTGMGTEAFF.

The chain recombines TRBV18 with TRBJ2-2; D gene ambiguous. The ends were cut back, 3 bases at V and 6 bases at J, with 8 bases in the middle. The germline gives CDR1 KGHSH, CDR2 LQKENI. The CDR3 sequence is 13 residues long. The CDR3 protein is CASSPLSSGELFF. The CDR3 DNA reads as TGTGCCAGCTCACCCCTGTCTTCCGGGGAGCTGTTTTTT.

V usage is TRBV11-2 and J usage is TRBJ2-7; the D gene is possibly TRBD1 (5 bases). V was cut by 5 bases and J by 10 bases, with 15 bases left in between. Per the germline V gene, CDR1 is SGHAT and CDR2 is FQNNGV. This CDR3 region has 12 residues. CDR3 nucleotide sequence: TGTGCCAGCAGCCCAAATCCCGACAGCCAGTACTTC. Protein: CASSPNPDSQYF.

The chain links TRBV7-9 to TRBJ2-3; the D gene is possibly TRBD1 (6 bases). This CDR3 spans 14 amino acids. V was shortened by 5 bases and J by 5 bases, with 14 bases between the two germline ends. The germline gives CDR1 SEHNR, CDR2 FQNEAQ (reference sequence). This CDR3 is CASSQQQDRDTQYF. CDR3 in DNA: TGTGCCAGCAGCCAACAACAGGACAGAGATACGCAGTATTTT.

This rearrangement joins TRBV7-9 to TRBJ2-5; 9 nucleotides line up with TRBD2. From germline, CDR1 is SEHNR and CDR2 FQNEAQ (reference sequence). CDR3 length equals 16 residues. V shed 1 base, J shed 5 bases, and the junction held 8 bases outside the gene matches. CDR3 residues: CASSLVPSGVRETQYF. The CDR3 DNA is TGTGCCAGCAGCTTAGTTCCTAGCGGGGTACGCGAGACCCAGTACTTC.

CDR3 DNA sequence: TGTGCCAGCAGCTTCGGCCTAGCGGGGGGTTACAATGAGCAGTTCTTC. The encoded protein is CASSFGLAGGYNEQFF. This chain links TRBV5-6 with TRBJ2-1, with 11 bases identical to TRBD2. J gave up 4 bases and V 2 bases, and 5 bases lay outside the gene matches. This CDR3 contains 16 residues. Germline-derived CDR1 and CDR2 are SGHDT and YYEEEE.